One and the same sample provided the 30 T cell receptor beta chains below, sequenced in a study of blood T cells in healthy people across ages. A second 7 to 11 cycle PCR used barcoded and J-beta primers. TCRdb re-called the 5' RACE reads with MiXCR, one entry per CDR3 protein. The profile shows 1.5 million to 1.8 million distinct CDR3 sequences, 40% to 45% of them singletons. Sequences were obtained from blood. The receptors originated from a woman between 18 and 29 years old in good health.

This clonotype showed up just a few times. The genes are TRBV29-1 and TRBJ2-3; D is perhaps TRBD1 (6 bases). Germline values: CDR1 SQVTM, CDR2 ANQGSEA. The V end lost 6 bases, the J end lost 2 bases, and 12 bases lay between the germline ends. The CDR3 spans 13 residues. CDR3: CSVSGQNTDTQYF. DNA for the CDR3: TGCAGCGTGAGTGGACAGAACACAGATACGCAGTATTTT.

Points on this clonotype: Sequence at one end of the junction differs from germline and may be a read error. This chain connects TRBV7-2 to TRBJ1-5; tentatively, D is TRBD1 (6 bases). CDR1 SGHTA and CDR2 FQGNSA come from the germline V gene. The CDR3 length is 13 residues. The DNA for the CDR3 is TGTGCCATCAGCTGGGACATCCTCCAGCCCCAGCATTTT. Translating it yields CAISWDILQPQHF.

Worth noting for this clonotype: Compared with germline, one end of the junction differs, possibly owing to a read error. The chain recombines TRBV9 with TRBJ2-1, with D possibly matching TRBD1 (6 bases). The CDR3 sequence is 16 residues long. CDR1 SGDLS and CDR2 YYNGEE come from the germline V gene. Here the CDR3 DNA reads TGTGCCAGTAGCGTAGGGGGATTTCCAATATCGGGGGAGCAGTTCTTC. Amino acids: CASSVGGFPISGEQFF. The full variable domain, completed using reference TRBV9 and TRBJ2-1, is DSGVTQTPKHLITATGQRVTLRCSPRSGDLSVYWYQQSLDQGLQFLIQYYNGEERAKGNILERFSAQQFPDLHSELNLSSLELGDSALYFCASSVGGFPISGEQFFGPGTRLTVL.

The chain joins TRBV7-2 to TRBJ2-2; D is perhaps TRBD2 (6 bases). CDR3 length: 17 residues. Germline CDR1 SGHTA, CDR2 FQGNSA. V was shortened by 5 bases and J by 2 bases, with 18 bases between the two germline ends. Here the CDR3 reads CASSHREIGSNTGELFF. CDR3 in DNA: TGTGCCAGCAGCCACCGGGAAATCGGGAGCAACACCGGGGAGCTGTTTTTT.

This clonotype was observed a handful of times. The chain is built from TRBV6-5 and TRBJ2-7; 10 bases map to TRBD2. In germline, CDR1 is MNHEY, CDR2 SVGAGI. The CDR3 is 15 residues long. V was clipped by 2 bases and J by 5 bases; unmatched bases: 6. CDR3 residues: CASSYALAGLNEQYF. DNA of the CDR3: TGTGCCAGCAGTTACGCACTAGCGGGACTGAACGAGCAGTACTTC.

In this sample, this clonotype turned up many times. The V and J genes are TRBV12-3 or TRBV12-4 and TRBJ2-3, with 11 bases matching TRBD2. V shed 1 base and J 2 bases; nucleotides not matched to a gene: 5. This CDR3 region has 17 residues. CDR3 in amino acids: CASSLGRLAGNTDTQYF. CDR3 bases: TGTGCCAGCAGTTTAGGGAGACTAGCGGGGAACACAGATACGCAGTATTTT.

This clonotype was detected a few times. CDR3 nucleotide sequence: TGTGCCAGCACCCGGACTAGCGGGAGGAATGAGCAGTTCTTC. Translation: CASTRTSGRNEQFF. V gene TRBV6-6 combines with J gene TRBJ2-1; 14 bases are a match to TRBD2. Looked up from germline, CDR1 is MNHNY and CDR2 is SVGAGI (reference sequence). This CDR3 is 14 amino acids long. V dropped 7 bases and J dropped 7; count of bases not matched to a gene: 3.

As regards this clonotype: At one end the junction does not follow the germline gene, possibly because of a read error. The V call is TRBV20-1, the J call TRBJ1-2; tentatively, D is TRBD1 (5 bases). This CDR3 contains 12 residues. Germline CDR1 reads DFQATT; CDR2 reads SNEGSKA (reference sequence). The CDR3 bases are TGCAGTGCCAGAGCACAGGCTGAGGGCTACACCTTC. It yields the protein CSARAQAEGYTF.

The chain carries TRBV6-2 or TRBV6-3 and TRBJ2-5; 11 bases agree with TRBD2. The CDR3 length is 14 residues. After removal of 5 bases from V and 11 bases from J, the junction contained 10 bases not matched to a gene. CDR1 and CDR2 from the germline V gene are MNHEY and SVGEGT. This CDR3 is CASSLRLAGPEQYF. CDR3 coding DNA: TGTGCCAGCAGTCTGAGACTAGCGGGGCCTGAGCAGTACTTC.

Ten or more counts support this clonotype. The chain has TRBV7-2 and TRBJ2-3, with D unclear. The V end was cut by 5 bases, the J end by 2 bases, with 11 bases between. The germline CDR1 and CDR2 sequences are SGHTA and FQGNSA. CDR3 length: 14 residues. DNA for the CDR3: TGTGCCAGCAGCCTGGGATCCAACACAGATACGCAGTATTTT. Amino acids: CASSLGSNTDTQYF.

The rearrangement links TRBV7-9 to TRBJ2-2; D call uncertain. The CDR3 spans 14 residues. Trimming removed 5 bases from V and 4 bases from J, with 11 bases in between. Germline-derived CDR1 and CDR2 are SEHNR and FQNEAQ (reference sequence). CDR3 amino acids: CASSEAQVTGELFF. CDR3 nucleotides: TGTGCCAGCAGCGAAGCCCAGGTCACCGGGGAGCTGTTTTTT. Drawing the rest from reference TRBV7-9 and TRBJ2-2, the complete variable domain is DTGVSQNPRHKITKRGQNVTFRCDPISEHNRLYWYRQTLGQGPEFLTYFQNEAQLEKSRLLSDRFSAERPKGSFSTLEIQRTEQGDSAMYLCASSEAQVTGELFFGEGSRLTVL.

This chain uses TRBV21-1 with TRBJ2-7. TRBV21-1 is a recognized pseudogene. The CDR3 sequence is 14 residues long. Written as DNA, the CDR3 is TGTGCCAGCAGCAAAGGTCACAGATCCTACGAGCAGTACTTC. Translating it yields CASSKGHRSYEQYF.

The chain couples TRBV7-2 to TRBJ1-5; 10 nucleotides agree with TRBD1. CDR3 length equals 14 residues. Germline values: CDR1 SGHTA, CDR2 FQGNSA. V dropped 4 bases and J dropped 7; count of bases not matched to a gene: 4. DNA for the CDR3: TGTGCCAGCAGCTATGACAGGGGGCAACAGCCCCAGCATTTT. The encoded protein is CASSYDRGQQPQHF. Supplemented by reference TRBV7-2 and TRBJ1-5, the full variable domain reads GAGVSQSPSNKVTEKGKDVELRCDPISGHTALYWYRQSLGQGLEFLIYFQGNSAPDKSGLPSDRFSAERTGGSVSTLTIQRTQQEDSAVYLCASSYDRGQQPQHFGDGTRLSIL.

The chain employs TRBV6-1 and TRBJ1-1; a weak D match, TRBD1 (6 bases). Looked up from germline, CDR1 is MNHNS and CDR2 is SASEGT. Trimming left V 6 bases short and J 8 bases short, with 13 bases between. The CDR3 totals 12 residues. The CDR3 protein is CASSPKTGEAFF. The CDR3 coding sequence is TGTGCCAGCAGCCCCAAGACAGGAGAAGCTTTCTTT.

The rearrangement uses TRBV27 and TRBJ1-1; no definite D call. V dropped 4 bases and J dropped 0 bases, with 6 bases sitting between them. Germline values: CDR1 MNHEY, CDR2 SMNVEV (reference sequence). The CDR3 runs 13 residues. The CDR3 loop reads CASSSYLNTEAFF. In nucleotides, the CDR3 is TGTGCCAGCAGTTCCTATTTGAACACTGAAGCTTTCTTT.

This chain's CDR3 is CASSLFSGQGVKEQFF. The CDR3 region has the DNA TGCGCCAGCAGCTTGTTCAGCGGACAGGGTGTAAAGGAGCAGTTCTTC. The chain has TRBV5-1 and TRBJ2-1; 8 nucleotides match TRBD1. Germline values: CDR1 SGHRS, CDR2 YFSETQ. The CDR3 contains 16 residues. V shed 1 base and J 10 bases; nucleotides not matched to a gene: 13.

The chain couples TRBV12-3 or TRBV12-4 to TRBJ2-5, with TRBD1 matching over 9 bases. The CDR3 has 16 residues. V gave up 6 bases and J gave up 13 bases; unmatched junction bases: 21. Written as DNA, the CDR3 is TGTGCCAGCAGCCTCGGACAGGGGAAGCTCTACAATGAGCCGTACTTC. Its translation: CASSLGQGKLYNEPYF.

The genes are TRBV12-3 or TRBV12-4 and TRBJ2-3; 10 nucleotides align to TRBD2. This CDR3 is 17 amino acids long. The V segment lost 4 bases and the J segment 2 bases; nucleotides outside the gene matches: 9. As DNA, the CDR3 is TGTGCCAGCAGTTCATTCACTAGCGGGGTAAACACAGATACGCAGTATTTT. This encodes CASSSFTSGVNTDTQYF.

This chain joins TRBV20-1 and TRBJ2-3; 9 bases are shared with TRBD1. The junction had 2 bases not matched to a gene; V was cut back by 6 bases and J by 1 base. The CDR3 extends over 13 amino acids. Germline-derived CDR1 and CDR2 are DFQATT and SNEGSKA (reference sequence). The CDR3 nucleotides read TGCAGTGCCTGGACAGGGGGCACAGATACGCAGTATTTT. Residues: CSAWTGGTDTQYF.

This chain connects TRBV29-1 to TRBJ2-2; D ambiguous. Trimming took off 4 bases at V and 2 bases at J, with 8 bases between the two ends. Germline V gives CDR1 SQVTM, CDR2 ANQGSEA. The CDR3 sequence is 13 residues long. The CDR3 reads CSVGGINTGELFF. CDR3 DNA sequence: TGCAGCGTTGGGGGAATAAACACCGGGGAGCTGTTTTTT.

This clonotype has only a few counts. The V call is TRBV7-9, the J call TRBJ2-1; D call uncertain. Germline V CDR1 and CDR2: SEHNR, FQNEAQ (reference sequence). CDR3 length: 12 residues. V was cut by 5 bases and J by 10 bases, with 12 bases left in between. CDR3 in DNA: TGTGCCAGCAGCCCTAAGGGTGGCGAGCAGTTCTTC. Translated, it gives CASSPKGGEQFF. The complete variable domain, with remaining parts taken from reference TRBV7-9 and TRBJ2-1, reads DTGVSQNPRHKITKRGQNVTFRCDPISEHNRLYWYRQTLGQGPEFLTYFQNEAQLEKSRLLSDRFSAERPKGSFSTLEIQRTEQGDSAMYLCASSPKGGEQFFGPGTRLTVL.

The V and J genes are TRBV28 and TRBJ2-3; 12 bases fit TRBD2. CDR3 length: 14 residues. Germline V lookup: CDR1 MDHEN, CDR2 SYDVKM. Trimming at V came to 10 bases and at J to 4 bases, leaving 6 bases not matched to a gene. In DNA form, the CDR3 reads TGTGCCACCCGACTAGCGGGAGTCCCAGATACGCAGTATTTT. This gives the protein CATRLAGVPDTQYF.

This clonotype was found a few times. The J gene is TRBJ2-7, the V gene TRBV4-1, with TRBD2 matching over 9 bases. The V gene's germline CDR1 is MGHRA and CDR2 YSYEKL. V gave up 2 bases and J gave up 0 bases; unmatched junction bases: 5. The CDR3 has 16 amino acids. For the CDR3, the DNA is TGCGCCAGCAGCCAACCGACTAGCGGACTCTCCTACGAGCAGTACTTC. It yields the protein CASSQPTSGLSYEQYF.

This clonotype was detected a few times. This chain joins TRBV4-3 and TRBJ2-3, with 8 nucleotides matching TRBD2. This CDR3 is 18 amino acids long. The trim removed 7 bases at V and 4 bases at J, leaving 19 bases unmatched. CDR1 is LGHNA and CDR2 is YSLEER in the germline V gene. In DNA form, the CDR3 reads TGCGCCAGCAACCCAACCGTGGCGGGAGGAATGAGGGCAGATACGCAGTATTTT. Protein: CASNPTVAGGMRADTQYF.

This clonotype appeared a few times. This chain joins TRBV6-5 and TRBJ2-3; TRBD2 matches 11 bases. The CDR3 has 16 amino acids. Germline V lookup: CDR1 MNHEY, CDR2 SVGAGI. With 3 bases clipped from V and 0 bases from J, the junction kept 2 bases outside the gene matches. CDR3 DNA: TGTGCCAGCAGTTATAGCGGGAGGGTTAGCACAGATACGCAGTATTTT. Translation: CASSYSGRVSTDTQYF.

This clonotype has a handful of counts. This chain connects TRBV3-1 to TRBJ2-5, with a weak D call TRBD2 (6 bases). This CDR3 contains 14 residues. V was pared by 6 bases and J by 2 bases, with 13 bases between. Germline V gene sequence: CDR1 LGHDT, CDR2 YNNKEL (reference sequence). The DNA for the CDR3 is TGTGCCAGCAGATCCATAGCGGTTCAAGAGACCCAGTACTTC. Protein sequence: CASRSIAVQETQYF.

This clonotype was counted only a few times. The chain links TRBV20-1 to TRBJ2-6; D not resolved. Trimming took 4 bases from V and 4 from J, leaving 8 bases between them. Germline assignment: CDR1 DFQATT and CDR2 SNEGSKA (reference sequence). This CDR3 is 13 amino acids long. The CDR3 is CSATHPGANVLTF. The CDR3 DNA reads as TGCAGTGCTACCCATCCGGGGGCCAACGTCCTGACTTTC.

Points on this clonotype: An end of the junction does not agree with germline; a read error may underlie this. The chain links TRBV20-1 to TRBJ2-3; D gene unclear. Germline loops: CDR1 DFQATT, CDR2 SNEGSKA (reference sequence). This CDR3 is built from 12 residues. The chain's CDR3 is CSANQYQDAQYF. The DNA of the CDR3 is TGCAGTGCTAACCAGTATCAAGATGCGCAGTATTTT.

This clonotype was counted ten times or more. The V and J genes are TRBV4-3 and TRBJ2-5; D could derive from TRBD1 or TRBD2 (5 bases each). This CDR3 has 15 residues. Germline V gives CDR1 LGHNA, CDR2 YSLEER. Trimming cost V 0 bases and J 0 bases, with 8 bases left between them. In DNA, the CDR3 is TGCGCCAGCAGCCAAGAACGGGGCAACCAAGAGACCCAGTACTTC. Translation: CASSQERGNQETQYF.

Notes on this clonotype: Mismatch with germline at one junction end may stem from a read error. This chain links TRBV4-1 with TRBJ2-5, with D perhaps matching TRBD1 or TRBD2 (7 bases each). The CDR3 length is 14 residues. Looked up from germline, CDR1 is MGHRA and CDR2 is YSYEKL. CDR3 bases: TGTGCCAGCAGCCGGGGGGACAGCCAAGAGACCCAGTACTTC. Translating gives CASSRGDSQETQYF.